A selection of T cell receptor beta chains follows, all from one sample in a study of cytomegalovirus exposure and HLA in healthy donors. Generated by immunoSEQ multiplex PCR, the TCRdb table keeps only in-frame clones and is missing some. The sample lists about 190,000 clones; around 87% were seen once. The sample comprised PBMCs. The receptors come from a man between 25 and 39 years old in good health and CMV-seronegative. The CDR3 runs from the conserved cysteine through the conserved F or W. D genes are given only for firm matches. Only some rows state a clone size, as once, few, many or a class for expanded clones.

CDR3 length,D gene,clone size,J gene,V gene,CDR3 protein,CDR3 DNA
14,TRBD1,few,TRBJ2-7,TRBV29-1,CSDRGQGILYEQYF,TGCAGCGATCGGGGACAGGGGATTTTGTACGAGCAGTACTTC
13,TRBD2,.,TRBJ2-5,TRBV6-5,CASTQGGRETQYF,TGTGCCAGCACCCAGGGAGGGAGGGAGACCCAGTACTTC
16,TRBD1,.,TRBJ2-3,TRBV18,CASSPSAGGRWDTQYF,TGTGCCAGCTCACCATCAGCAGGGGGTCGCTGGGATACGCAGTATTTT
15,.,.,TRBJ2-7,TRBV4-1,CASSQGLEGPYEQYF,TGCGCCAGCAGCCAAGGACTGGAGGGTCCCTACGAGCAGTACTTC
13,TRBD2,.,TRBJ2-1,TRBV15,CATSGLAADEQFF,TGTGCCACCAGCGGACTAGCGGCAGATGAGCAGTTCTTC
14,.,.,TRBJ1-4,TRBV11-2,CASSLGRPNEKLFF,TGTGCCAGCAGCTTAGGGCGGCCTAATGAAAAACTGTTTTTT
16,TRBD2,.,TRBJ2-3,TRBV7-6,CASSRPTSGGTDTQYF,TGTGCCAGCAGCCGCCCAACTAGCGGAGGCACAGATACGCAGTATTTT
15,TRBD1,.,TRBJ2-3,TRBV29-1,CSVEGGTAPTDTQYF,TGCAGCGTTGAAGGGGGGACAGCCCCCACAGATACGCAGTATTTT
13,.,once,TRBJ2-2,TRBV7-2,CASRTGSTGELFF,TGTGCCAGCAGGACTGGGAGCACCGGGGAGCTGTTTTTT
17,.,.,TRBJ1-4,TRBV30,CAWSVPLSQGLNEKLFF,TGTGCCTGGAGTGTACCTTTAAGTCAGGGCCTTAATGAAAAACTGTTTTTT
15,TRBD2,.,TRBJ2-7,TRBV10-3,CAISESAGGHYEQYF,TGTGCCATCAGTGAGTCGGCGGGGGGACACTACGAGCAGTACTTC
14,TRBD2,.,TRBJ2-1,TRBV28,CASSPRLAANEQFF,TGTGCCAGCAGTCCAAGACTAGCGGCCAATGAGCAGTTCTTC
14,.,.,TRBJ1-2,TRBV27,CASSLSGGRYGYTF,TGTGCCAGCAGTTTATCGGGGGGGCGTTATGGCTACACCTTC
14,.,once,TRBJ1-2,TRBV28,CASSHRGVLGGYTF,TGTGCCAGCAGCCACCGCGGAGTCCTGGGTGGCTACACCTTC
16,.,.,TRBJ1-3,TRBV7-2,CASSPETLSSGNTIYF,TGTGCCAGCAGCCCAGAGACACTTTCCTCTGGAAACACCATATATTTT
13,.,.,TRBJ1-4,TRBV9,CASSVATNEKLFF,TGTGCCAGCAGCGTCGCAACTAATGAAAAACTGTTTTTT
15,TRBD1,.,TRBJ2-7,TRBV7-9,CASSGGDRATYEQYF,TGTGCCAGCAGCGGAGGGGACAGGGCTACCTACGAGCAGTACTTC
19,.,.,TRBJ1-2,TRBV15,CATSRDLGHYATRHYGYTF,TGTGCCACCAGCAGAGATCTGGGACACTACGCTACCCGACACTATGGCTACACCTTC
18,TRBD2,.,TRBJ2-5,TRBV7-9,CASSFSSGRPGLSETQYF,TGTGCCAGCAGCTTTAGTAGCGGGAGGCCCGGTTTATCTGAGACCCAGTACTTC
15,TRBD2,.,TRBJ2-7,TRBV4-1,CASRLSGGDSYEQYF,TGCGCCAGCAGGCTTAGCGGGGGCGACTCCTACGAGCAGTACTTC
13,.,.,TRBJ2-7,TRBV7-9,CSSSSVLTYEQYF,TGTTCCAGCAGCTCGGTACTCACCTACGAGCAGTACTTC
18,TRBD1,.,TRBJ1-5,TRBV7-7,CASSSDRDRGPSNQPQHF,TGTGCTAGCAGCTCCGACCGGGACAGGGGGCCGTCCAATCAGCCCCAGCATTTT
14,.,.,TRBJ2-7,TRBV2,CASSAGSLSYEQYF,TGTGCCAGCAGTGCAGGGTCCCTCTCCTACGAGCAGTACTTC
14,TRBD1,once,TRBJ2-7,TRBV4-3,CASSQETGTYEQYF,TGCGCCAGCAGCCAAGAGACAGGGACCTACGAGCAGTACTTC
11,.,.,TRBJ2-7,TRBV10-3,CAISRAYEQYF,TGTGCCATCAGTCGAGCCTACGAGCAGTACTTC
15,.,few,TRBJ1-4,TRBV11-2,CASSLDRVNFEKLFF,TGTGCCAGCAGCTTAGATCGAGTGAATTTTGAAAAACTGTTTTTT
14,TRBD1,.,TRBJ1-2,TRBV2,CASSGTGGFYGYTF,TGTGCCAGCAGTGGGACAGGGGGCTTCTATGGCTACACCTTC